The 15 T cell receptor beta chains listed next were all sequenced from one sample in a study of CD8+ T cells in alopecia areata. RNA extraction and reverse transcription yielded cDNA as sequencing template. The table came from immunoSEQ multiplex PCR; TCRdb's copy has only in-frame clones and leaves some out. The sample lists 30,000 to 40,000 clones; roughly half were seen once. CD4+ cells obtained from a few patients were subjected to sorting into CD25+CD127- cells. The sequenced material came from CD4+ Tregs sorted from blood. The source is a human donor with alopecia areata.

The chain joins TRBV7-2 to TRBJ2-3, with a possible D match to TRBD2 (6 bases). This CDR3 has 15 residues. The germline V gene has CDR1 SGHTA and CDR2 FQGNSA. Trimming shortened V by 2 bases and J by 7 bases, and 16 bases separated the two germline ends. The CDR3 protein is CASSLQGIGTHTQYF. DNA for the CDR3: TGTGCCAGCAGCTTACAAGGTATAGGGACTCATACGCAGTATTTT.

This clone was counted only a few times. The J gene is TRBJ1-5, the V gene TRBV7-2; D call uncertain. This CDR3 is 13 amino acids long. Germline loops: CDR1 SGHTA, CDR2 FQGNSA. The V and J ends lost 5 bases and 0 bases respectively, with 5 bases between them. The DNA for the CDR3 is TGTGCCAGCAGCGGAAGTAGCAATCAGCCCCAGCATTTT. Translating gives CASSGSSNQPQHF.

This clone occurred a few times. The V and J genes are TRBV10-3 and TRBJ2-3, with D possibly being TRBD2 (6 bases). V lost 0 bases, J lost 6 bases, and 16 bases lay in between. CDR3 size: 16 residues. The germline V gene has CDR1 ENHRY and CDR2 SYGVKD. The CDR3 loop reads CAISESPGLPRDTQYF. The CDR3 DNA is TGTGCCATCAGTGAGTCTCCGGGACTCCCCAGGGATACGCAGTATTTT.

V and J are TRBV29-1 and TRBJ1-3; D remains ambiguous. Between the trimmed V and J ends, which lost 4 bases and 4 bases, there was a span of 8 bases. The CDR3 has 12 amino acids. Germline lookup yields CDR1 SQVTM and CDR2 ANQGSEA. The CDR3 here is CSVGSQGNTIYF. For the CDR3, the DNA is TGCAGCGTTGGCAGCCAAGGAAACACCATATATTTT.

This rearrangement joins TRBV18 to TRBJ2-3; no clear D gene. The CDR3 totals 13 residues. Deletions cut 5 bases from V and 10 bases from J, with 16 bases between. The V gene's germline CDR1 is KGHSH and CDR2 LQKENI. In nucleotides, the CDR3 is TGTGCCAGCTCAAGGATAGGATCTCCCTCGCAGTATTTT. Translation: CASSRIGSPSQYF.

This clone appeared a few times. Additional DNA sequences in this sample encode the identical CDR3. The gene calls are TRBV5-1 and TRBJ2-2; D gene uncertain. CDR3 length: 15 residues. Per the germline V gene, CDR1 is SGHRS and CDR2 is YFSETQ. The V gene lost 0 bases and the J gene lost 0 bases, with 6 bases spanning the gap. The CDR3 DNA follows: TGCGCCAGCAGCTTGGGAACAGCGAACACCGGGGAGCTGTTTTTT. It codes for CASSLGTANTGELFF.

By share of the sample, this clone is medium-sized. The V call is TRBV4-3, the J call TRBJ2-7, with D tentatively TRBD2 (5 bases). Trimming removed 0 bases at V and 4 bases at J, with 7 bases between. Germline V gene sequence: CDR1 LGHNA, CDR2 YSLEER. The CDR3 runs 13 residues. The CDR3 nucleotides are TGCGCCAGCAGCCAAGATCGGAGGTACGAGCAGTACTTC. Encoded protein: CASSQDRRYEQYF.

This clone came up a few times. This chain connects TRBV9 to TRBJ2-1, with D perhaps assigned TRBD1 or TRBD2 (6 bases each). Germline assignment: CDR1 SGDLS and CDR2 YYNGEE. This CDR3 has 16 amino acids. V lost 4 bases, J lost 1 base, and 15 bases lay in between. The CDR3 loop is CASSTLPGASYNEQFF. CDR3 coding DNA: TGTGCCAGCAGCACCCTCCCGGGGGCGTCCTACAATGAGCAGTTCTTC. Full variable domain (missing parts from reference TRBV9 and TRBJ2-1): DSGVTQTPKHLITATGQRVTLRCSPRSGDLSVYWYQQSLDQGLQFLIQYYNGEERAKGNILERFSAQQFPDLHSELNLSSLELGDSALYFCASSTLPGASYNEQFFGPGTRLTVL.

This clone turned up a few times. The chain carries TRBV5-1 and TRBJ1-2, with D possibly being TRBD1 (6 bases). Germline V gene lookup returns CDR1 SGHRS and CDR2 YFSETQ. The CDR3 length is 13 residues. V was shortened by 2 bases and J by 7 bases, with 12 bases between the two germline ends. CDR3 amino acids: CASSLRTGTGYTF. DNA of the CDR3: TGCGCCAGCAGCTTAAGAACAGGGACTGGCTACACCTTC.

The chain uses TRBV5-1 and TRBJ2-6; maybe TRBD2 (5 bases). The CDR3 runs to 17 residues. CDR1 SGHRS and CDR2 YFSETQ come from the germline V gene. The V end lost 4 bases, the J end lost 0 bases, and 14 bases lay between the germline ends. The CDR3 reads CASSPWETSSGANVLTF. The CDR3 DNA is TGCGCCAGCAGCCCCTGGGAGACCAGCTCTGGGGCCAACGTCCTGACTTTC.

The chain uses TRBV5-6 and TRBJ1-2, with D maybe TRBD1 (5 bases). Germline CDR1 is SGHDT and CDR2 is YYEEEE. This CDR3 is built from 16 residues. V lost 0 bases, J lost 3 bases, and 15 bases lay in between. The CDR3 sequence: CASSLGGSPIDYGYTF. The CDR3 coding sequence is TGTGCCAGCAGCTTGGGGGGCAGCCCTATAGACTATGGCTACACCTTC.

The chain combines TRBV6-6 with TRBJ2-7; TRBD1 matches at 9 bases. V dropped 6 bases and J dropped 5; count of bases not matched to a gene: 11. Germline assignment: CDR1 MNHNY and CDR2 SVGAGI (reference sequence). The CDR3 contains 15 residues. The CDR3 protein is CASRGRDRDANEQYF. DNA of the CDR3: TGTGCCAGCAGGGGTCGGGACAGGGACGCTAACGAGCAGTACTTC.

The V and J genes are TRBV18 and TRBJ1-1; 9 bases agree with TRBD1. Germline V gene lookup returns CDR1 KGHSH and CDR2 LQKENI. This CDR3 region has 15 residues. Losses at the gene ends were 6 bases for V and 3 bases for J; bases not matched to a gene: 8. CDR3 residues: CASSPGQGLYTEAFF. CDR3 nucleotides: TGTGCCAGCTCGCCGGGACAGGGCCTTTACACTGAAGCTTTCTTT.

The rearrangement uses TRBV6-6 and TRBJ2-1; 11 bases are shared with TRBD2. The V segment lost 6 bases and the J segment 8 bases; nucleotides outside the gene matches: 3. Germline V CDR1 and CDR2: MNHNY, SVGAGI (reference sequence). This CDR3 has 13 amino acids. The CDR3 nucleotides are TGTGCCAGCAGGACTAGCGGGGCCGATGAGCAGTTCTTC. This translates into CASRTSGADEQFF.

The chain has TRBV5-1 and TRBJ1-1, with a weak D call TRBD1 (6 bases). CDR1 and CDR2 from the germline V gene are SGHRS and YFSETQ. The CDR3 is 15 amino acids. V lost 0 bases, J lost 5 bases, and 14 bases lay in between. CDR3 bases: TGCGCCAGCAGCTTGGCCCGGGGGCCGGGAACTGAAGCTTTCTTT. It translates to CASSLARGPGTEAFF.